A selection of T cell receptor beta chains follows, all from one sample in a study of response to subunit inactivated influenza vaccine. TCRdb redid the calling of the RT-PCR reads with MiXCR, one entry per CDR3 protein. Found here are 500,000 to 600,000 distinct CDR3 sequences, approximately 11% of them singletons; the top ten hold roughly 9.6%. Another study also made use of these data, one on T cells expressing NK-cell markers.

The sequences come from PBMCs from blood, collected on the day of vaccination. Receptors were obtained from a man between 50 and 59 years old who received an inactivated influenza vaccine. CDR3s leave out the opening cysteine and the closing phenylalanine or tryptophan. Each record gives: CDR3 length, V gene, J gene, clone size, CDR3 protein. The size of a clone is reported for some rows only, either as once, few or many, or as a class for expanded clones.

>14|TRBV19|TRBJ1-5|-
ASSKGRQGPNQPQH
>10|TRBV28|TRBJ1-2|-
ASSTGLYGYT
>13|TRBV20-1|TRBJ2-5|-
SARETGRFQETQY
>11|TRBV20-1|TRBJ2-7|-
SVPGQASYEQY
>13|TRBV10-3|TRBJ2-1|few
AIMGTGTSSNEQF
>15|TRBV12-3/TRBV12-4|TRBJ2-1|once
ASSQRETGWGGNEQF
>15|TRBV7-3|TRBJ2-6|-
ASSLTGAGSGANVLT
>14|TRBV5-1|TRBJ2-1|few
ASSTPDQAGGNEQF
>11|TRBV3-1|TRBJ1-6|-
ASSQGPFDSLH
>13|TRBV7-2|TRBJ2-7|few
ASSPQSGNSYEQY
>16|TRBV12-3/TRBV12-4|TRBJ2-7|-
ASSLGGPWGTEPYEQY
>13|TRBV2|TRBJ2-2|few
ASSEARAPTGELF
>13|TRBV5-1|TRBJ2-1|few
ASSPRVAGGNEQF
>10|TRBV6-6|TRBJ2-1|few
ASSSTGPEQF
>14|TRBV12-3/TRBV12-4|TRBJ2-2|few
ASSFIVGGSTGELF
>11|TRBV12-3/TRBV12-4|TRBJ2-7|-
ASSVLAGGEQY
>10|TRBV11-3|TRBJ1-2|few
ASSFGSGGPH
>10|TRBV10-3|TRBJ2-7|-
AISGGADEQY
>14|TRBV4-3|TRBJ2-1|-
ASSQDPSASYNEQF
>12|TRBV6-2/TRBV6-3|TRBJ1-1|many
ASSYGGMGTEAF